This T cell receptor beta chain was found in a study of CD8 T cells in ankylosing spondylitis. Study-wide points: Relatively rare in peripheral blood, disease-linked clones were also CD8+. As reported, disease-linked clones showed significant enrichment in matched ankylosing spondylitis synovial fluid.

This clonotype was seen ten or more times. What it binds is not known. By quantitative 5'-RACE with molecular barcodes, the TCR beta libraries were made. TCRdb passed the 5' RACE reads through MiXCR, listing each CDR3 protein once. This sample has under 85,000 distinct CDR3 sequences, with about 5.2% found just once. Source material: blood, either unsorted or a sorted T cell fraction (not recorded which). The clonotype originates from a male donor with ankylosing spondylitis or in good health (not recorded which).

The CDR3 loop reads CSARAAGNQPQHF. CDR3 nucleotides: TGCAGTGCTAGGGCCGCCGGCAATCAGCCCCAGCATTTT. The rearrangement links TRBV20-1 to TRBJ1-5, with D unresolved. Per the germline V gene, CDR1 is DFQATT and CDR2 is SNEGSKA (reference sequence). The length of the CDR3 is 13 residues. V shed 3 bases and J shed 2 bases, with 8 bases lying between them.